The sequence of this T cell receptor (beta chain) was determined in a study of CD8+ T cells in alopecia areata. Background on the study: Among treated patients, oral tofacitinib was administered at 5 to 10 mg twice daily.

Reverse transcription of extracted RNA yielded cDNA, which provided the sequencing template. The table came from immunoSEQ multiplex PCR; TCRdb's copy has only in-frame clones and leaves some out. Of about 120,000 clones detected, more than 30% appear once; the ten largest clones hold approximately 2.8%. V gave up 3 bases and J gave up 2 bases, with 8 bases separating them. The germline CDR1 and CDR2 sequences are KGHSH and LQKENI. This CDR3 has 13 residues. Alopecia areata patients gave lesional scalp punch biopsies and peripheral blood samples. General study results and limits: Higher clonality was seen in lesional scalp than in normal scalp, especially in alopecia totalis/universalis.

This clone was seen only a few times. The antigen is unknown. V is TRBV18 and J is TRBJ2-7; D not certain. Sequencing was carried out using CD4+ T cells sorted from blood. The TCR originated in a human donor with alopecia areata. In DNA form, the CDR3 reads TGTGCCAGCTCACCGGGCGGTACCTACGAGCAGTACTTC. Protein product: CASSPGGTYEQYF.